These T cell receptor beta chains were read from a single sample in a study of beta chain features in type 1 diabetes. Here immunoSEQ multiplex PCR was the method, and the copy in TCRdb shows in-frame clones only, minus some. The sample consists of a few hundred thousand clones, about a fifth of them appearing once. Sequencing input: naive CD4+ T cells from blood. These receptors came from a woman aged 40 to 49 with type 1 diabetes. The CDR3 runs from the conserved cysteine through the conserved F or W. The order of the fields is V gene, clone size, D gene, J gene, CDR3 DNA, CDR3 protein. A D gene is named only where the DNA matches it firmly. Clone size is shown for a subset of rows, as once, few, many or a class of expanded clone.

TRBV6-6,.,TRBD1,TRBJ2-5,TGTGCCAGCAGTTACACGACAGGGAGCGAGACCCAGTACTTC,CASSYTTGSETQYF
TRBV7-2,.,TRBD1,TRBJ1-5,TGTGCCAGCAGTCGACAGGGTGAACAGCCCCAGCATTTT,CASSRQGEQPQHF
TRBV9,.,TRBD2,TRBJ2-2,TGTGCCAGTAGAGCTAGCGGGAGTACCGGGGAGCTGTTTTTT,CASRASGSTGELFF
TRBV5-8,.,.,TRBJ2-3,TGTGCCAGCAGCTTGTCGGGGGATACGCAGTATTTT,CASSLSGDTQYF
TRBV4-3,few,.,TRBJ1-1,TGCGCCAGCAGCCAAGAGGCGGGATCCCACACTGAAGCTTTCTTT,CASSQEAGSHTEAFF
TRBV6-5,.,TRBD2,TRBJ2-7,TGTGCCAGCAAGCGGGAGGGCAACGAGCAGTACTTC,CASKREGNEQYF
TRBV5-1,few,.,TRBJ2-7,TGCGCCAGCAGCTTGCATGGGGCAGACGAGCAGTACTTC,CASSLHGADEQYF
TRBV18,.,.,TRBJ1-2,TGTGCCAGCTCGGACGTGGGGCTCTATGGCTACACCTTC,CASSDVGLYGYTF
TRBV5-1,.,TRBD1,TRBJ2-2,TGCGCCAGCAGCCTGACAGGGTCGAACACCGGGGAGCTGTTTTTT,CASSLTGSNTGELFF
TRBV10-2,few,.,TRBJ2-1,TGCGCCAGCAGTCCTTACAATGAGCAGTTCTTC,CASSPYNEQFF
TRBV4-1,.,.,TRBJ1-1,TGCGCCAGCAGCCAAGGAGTGAACACTGAAGCTTTCTTT,CASSQGVNTEAFF
TRBV7-2,few,TRBD2,TRBJ2-5,TGTGCCAGCAGCTTAACGGGGGGGCCAGAGACCCAGTACTTC,CASSLTGGPETQYF
TRBV29-1,.,.,TRBJ1-5,TGCAGCGCCAGGGTTGACAGAAATCAGCCCCAGCATTTT,CSARVDRNQPQHF
TRBV6-1,once,.,TRBJ2-1,TGTGCCAGCAGTGAAGTAGGGAGGAGCCTTCTCCGTAATGAGCAGTTCTTC,CASSEVGRSLLRNEQFF
TRBV2,few,.,TRBJ1-2,TGTGCCAGCAGGGAGACAGAGAACTATGGCTACACCTTC,CASRETENYGYTF
TRBV27,few,TRBD1,TRBJ2-2,TGTGCCTCTACACGACAGGGGGCAGTCGGGGAGCTGTTTTTT,CASTRQGAVGELFF
TRBV7-3,.,.,TRBJ2-2,TGTGCCAGCAGCCTTGGACTGAACACCGGGGAGCTGTTTTTT,CASSLGLNTGELFF
TRBV7-2,.,.,TRBJ2-5,TGTGCCAGCAGCTTAGCCGGGTTCCAAGAGACCCAGTACTTC,CASSLAGFQETQYF
TRBV30,.,.,TRBJ1-5,TGTGCCTGGAGTCCGCGGGGGGGGGCAGGACAGCCCCAGCATTTT,CAWSPRGGAGQPQHF
TRBV6-5,.,TRBD2,TRBJ2-3,TGTGCCAGCAGTTCCCTTCGAGCGGGAGGAACAGATACGCAGTATTTT,CASSSLRAGGTDTQYF
TRBV5-1,.,.,TRBJ1-2,TGCGCCAGCAGCTTCGACTCTAACTATGGCTACACCTTC,CASSFDSNYGYTF
TRBV19,.,.,TRBJ2-1,TGTGCCAGTAGCACGGCAGGGTACAATGAGCAGTTCTTC,CASSTAGYNEQFF
TRBV28,.,.,TRBJ2-2,TGTGCCAGCAGTCTTGTAGGGGAGCTGTTTTTT,CASSLVGELFF
TRBV28,few,.,TRBJ1-2,TGTGCCAGCAGTCAGGGAATAGGCTATGGCTACACCTTC,CASSQGIGYGYTF
TRBV7-3,few,TRBD2,TRBJ2-1,TGTGCCAGCAGCACTAGCGGCTCCTACAATGAGCAGTTCTTC,CASSTSGSYNEQFF
TRBV2,few,.,TRBJ2-5,TGTGCCAGCAGTGCAGATACCCAAGAGACCCAGTACTTC,CASSADTQETQYF
TRBV9,.,TRBD1,TRBJ2-1,TGTGCCAGCAGTGGGACAGGGGTCTCCTACAATGAGCAGTTCTTC,CASSGTGVSYNEQFF
TRBV9,.,.,TRBJ1-2,TGTGCCAGCAGCGTAGGACCTGCGCGGCTACTCTATGGCTACACCTTC,CASSVGPARLLYGYTF
TRBV15,.,TRBD1,TRBJ2-1,TGTGCCACCAGCAGATCCCCGGACAGGGTCAATGAGCAGTTCTTC,CATSRSPDRVNEQFF
TRBV9,few,TRBD2,TRBJ2-1,TGTGCCAGCAGCGTAGAGCCTAGCGGTAGCTCCTACAATGAGCAGTTCTTC,CASSVEPSGSSYNEQFF
TRBV28,few,.,TRBJ1-2,TGTGCCAGCAGTTATCGGGGTTACTATGGCTACACCTTC,CASSYRGYYGYTF
TRBV2,few,.,TRBJ1-5,TGTGCCAGCAGTTTACAGGGCACCAATCAGCCCCAGCATTTT,CASSLQGTNQPQHF
TRBV5-4,.,TRBD1,TRBJ2-3,TGTGCCAGCAGCCGACAGGGGGCAGCTAGCACAGATACGCAGTATTTT,CASSRQGAASTDTQYF
TRBV5-1,few,TRBD2,TRBJ2-6,TGCGCCAGCAGCCCCGACTCCGGGGGGTCTGGGGCCAACGTCCTGACTTTC,CASSPDSGGSGANVLTF
TRBV29-1,.,TRBD1,TRBJ2-3,TGCAGCGGGGAGACAGGGGGGACTAGCACAGATACGCAGTATTTT,CSGETGGTSTDTQYF
TRBV9,.,TRBD2,TRBJ2-2,TGTGCCAGCAGTCGGGGGGGGAACACCGGGGAGCTGTTTTTT,CASSRGGNTGELFF
TRBV5-1,few,TRBD1,TRBJ2-7,TGCGCCAGCAGCCGGGGACAGGGGAGTTACGAGCAGTACTTC,CASSRGQGSYEQYF
TRBV6-5,.,.,TRBJ1-6,TGTGCCAGCCACCCTGGACAGCTAAATTCACCCCTCCACTTT,CASHPGQLNSPLHF
TRBV15,.,TRBD1,TRBJ1-1,TGTGCCACCAGCGGGATTAGACAGGGGGGCGGCACTGAAGCTTTCTTT,CATSGIRQGGGTEAFF
TRBV23-1,few,.,TRBJ1-5,TGCGCCAGCAGTCAACAATGGACAAATAGCAATCAGCCCCAGCATTTT,CASSQQWTNSNQPQHF
TRBV5-1,few,TRBD2,TRBJ2-1,TGCGCCAGCACTTCCGGGACTAGCGGGATGAATGAGCAGTTCTTC,CASTSGTSGMNEQFF
TRBV29-1,few,TRBD1,TRBJ1-1,TGCAGCGTTCGACAGGGAGCGAACACTGAAGCTTTCTTT,CSVRQGANTEAFF
TRBV7-9,.,TRBD1,TRBJ1-6,TGTGCCAGCAGCAATCTTATGGGACAGGGGAGTTCACCCCTCCACTTT,CASSNLMGQGSSPLHF
TRBV21-1,.,.,TRBJ2-1,TGTGCCAGCAGCAAAGAGGTTACTCTGAGCGTGAAGCAGTTCTTC,CASSKEVTLSVKQFF
TRBV7-9,once,TRBD1,TRBJ1-1,TGTGCCAGCAGCCAAGGGACAGCTAACACTGAAGCTTTCTTT,CASSQGTANTEAFF
TRBV7-9,few,.,TRBJ2-3,TGTGCCAGCAGCTTAGACGGGGTAACGGATACGCAGTATTTT,CASSLDGVTDTQYF
TRBV5-1,.,.,TRBJ2-2,TGCGCCAGCAGCTTGGCCACAGGACCCATCACCGGGGAGCTGTTTTTT,CASSLATGPITGELFF
TRBV30,few,TRBD1,TRBJ1-5,TGTGCCTGGAGGTCAGGGGGACACCTTATTAGCAATCAGCCCCAGCATTTT,CAWRSGGHLISNQPQHF
TRBV29-1,.,.,TRBJ2-3,TGCAGCGTTGAAGAAATTAGCAAAGGTTCAGATACGCAGTATTTT,CSVEEISKGSDTQYF
TRBV7-2,.,.,TRBJ2-7,TGTGCCAGCAGCTTAGTGCCCGGTGGCGAGCAGTACTTC,CASSLVPGGEQYF
TRBV7-2,.,.,TRBJ1-4,TGTGCCAGCAGCCTACTAAGGGGTGGAAGGGAAAAACTGTTTTTT,CASSLLRGGREKLFF
TRBV5-1,.,TRBD1,TRBJ2-1,TGCGCCAGCAGCTTGACAGGGGTCCCGTTCTTC,CASSLTGVPFF
TRBV7-2,.,.,TRBJ2-3,TGTGCCAGCAGCTTAGTAGGGGCCACAGATACGCAGTATTTT,CASSLVGATDTQYF
TRBV5-4,.,TRBD1,TRBJ2-7,TGTGCCAGCAGCTCGGGACAGGGGCTCCACTACGAGCAGTACTTC,CASSSGQGLHYEQYF